This T cell receptor (beta chain) emerged from a study of T cell changes during pregnancy in multiple sclerosis. Assay: immunoSEQ multiplex PCR; the TCRdb copy retains only in-frame clones and omits some. Of about 24,000 clones detected, roughly 90% appear once; the ten largest clones hold 9.4%. The V end was cut by 3 bases, the J end by 2 bases, with 13 bases between. Per germline, CDR1 SGDLS and CDR2 YYNGEE. CDR3 length equals 15 residues. This specimen was CD8+ T cells from peripheral blood mononuclear cells, taken in the third trimester of pregnancy. The genes are TRBV9 and TRBJ2-3; tentative D call: TRBD1 (6 bases). This TCR was sampled from a female donor in good health, enrolled as a control in a pregnancy study. The CDR3 DNA reads TGTGCCAGCAGCGCCACAGGGTTTGTCACAGATACGCAGTATTTT. Translation gives CASSATGFVTDTQYF.